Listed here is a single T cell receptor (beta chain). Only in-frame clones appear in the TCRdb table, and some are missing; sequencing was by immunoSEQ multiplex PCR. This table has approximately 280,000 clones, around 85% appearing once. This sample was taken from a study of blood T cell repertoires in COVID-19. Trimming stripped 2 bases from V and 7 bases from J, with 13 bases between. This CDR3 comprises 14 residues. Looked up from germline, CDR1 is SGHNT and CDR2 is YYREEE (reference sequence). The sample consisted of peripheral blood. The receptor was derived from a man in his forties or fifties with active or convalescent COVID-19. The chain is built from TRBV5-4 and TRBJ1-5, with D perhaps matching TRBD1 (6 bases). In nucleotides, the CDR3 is TGTGCCAGCAGCTTATCGACAGGTCAACAGCCCCAGCATTTT. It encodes CASSLSTGQQPQHF.